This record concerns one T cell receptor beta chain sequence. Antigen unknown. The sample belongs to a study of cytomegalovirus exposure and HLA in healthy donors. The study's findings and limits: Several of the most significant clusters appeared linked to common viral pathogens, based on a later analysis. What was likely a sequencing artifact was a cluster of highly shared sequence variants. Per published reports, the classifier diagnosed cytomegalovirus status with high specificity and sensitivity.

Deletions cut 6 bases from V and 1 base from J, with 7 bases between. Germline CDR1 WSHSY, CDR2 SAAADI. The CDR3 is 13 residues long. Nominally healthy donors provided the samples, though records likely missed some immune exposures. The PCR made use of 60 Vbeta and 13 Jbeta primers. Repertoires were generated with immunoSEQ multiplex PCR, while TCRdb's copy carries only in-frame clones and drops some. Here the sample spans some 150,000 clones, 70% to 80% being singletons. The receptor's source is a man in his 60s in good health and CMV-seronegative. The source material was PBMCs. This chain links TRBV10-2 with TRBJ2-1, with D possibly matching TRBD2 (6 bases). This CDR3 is CASRGGSYNEQFF. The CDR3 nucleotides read TGCGCCAGCAGGGGGGGATCCTACAATGAGCAGTTCTTC.